The 13 T cell receptor beta chains listed next were all sequenced from one sample in a study of shared clonotypes between healthy human individuals. Repertoires were generated with immunoSEQ multiplex PCR, while TCRdb's copy carries only in-frame clones and drops some. The table includes over 400,000 clones, about 78% detected once. The material sequenced was PBMCs. The source is a woman between 35 and 50 years old in good health. Some clones in this sample may be carry-over from other donors' samples.

V is TRBV6-5 and J is TRBJ2-7; perhaps TRBD2 as D (5 bases). V lost 1 base and J lost 2, with 9 bases in between. The CDR3 spans 14 residues. The germline gives CDR1 MNHEY, CDR2 SVGAGI. The CDR3 reads CASSYLPGAYEQYF. The CDR3 DNA sequence: TGTGCCAGCAGTTACTTGCCCGGGGCCTACGAGCAGTACTTC.

This chain links TRBV7-2 with TRBJ2-1; 8 bases are a match to TRBD2. The CDR3 is 14 amino acids. Germline trimming cut 8 bases from V and 9 bases from J; bases unmatched to any gene: 12. CDR1 is SGHTA, CDR2 FQGNSA, per germline. This CDR3 reads CASRDRAGGLEQFF. The CDR3 region has the DNA TGTGCCAGCCGCGACCGCGCGGGAGGTCTTGAGCAGTTCTTC. Full variable domain (outside the CDR3, taken from reference TRBV7-2 and TRBJ2-1): GAGVSQSPSNKVTEKGKDVELRCDPISGHTALYWYRQSLGQGLEFLIYFQGNSAPDKSGLPSDRFSAERTGGSVSTLTIQRTQQEDSAVYLCASRDRAGGLEQFFGPGTRLTVL.

The rearrangement joins TRBV30 to TRBJ2-7, with D perhaps matching TRBD2 (5 bases). This CDR3 is built from 12 residues. CDR1 GTSNPN and CDR2 SVGIG come from the germline V gene (reference sequence). V lost 5 bases and J 3 bases, leaving 11 bases between the germline ends. The CDR3: CAWGDGIYEQYF. DNA for the CDR3: TGTGCCTGGGGTGACGGGATCTACGAGCAGTACTTC.

The chain combines TRBV2 with TRBJ1-2, with TRBD1 matching 11 bases. V lost 5 bases and J lost 7; bases outside the gene matches: 9. The V gene's germline CDR1 is SNHLY and CDR2 FYNNEI. The CDR3 totals 15 residues. The CDR3 coding sequence is TGTGCCAGCAGTTTACGGACAGGGGGCCTAGGTGGCTACACCTTC. It codes for CASSLRTGGLGGYTF.

The rearrangement links TRBV7-6 to TRBJ2-1, with a weak D call TRBD2 (7 bases). CDR3 length equals 13 residues. Per the germline V gene, CDR1 is SGHVS and CDR2 is FNYEAQ. The V and J ends lost 1 base and 15 bases respectively, with 16 bases between them. CDR3 residues: CASSLGQGRAGFF. In DNA, the CDR3 is TGTGCCAGCAGCTTAGGTCAGGGGAGGGCCGGGTTCTTC.

The V gene is TRBV4-1, the J gene TRBJ2-7; D uncertain. V dropped 2 bases and J dropped 1 base, with 12 bases sitting between them. The length of the CDR3 is 15 residues. Germline V gives CDR1 MGHRA, CDR2 YSYEKL. In DNA, the CDR3 is TGCGCCAGCAGCCAACTGTTGGGATTTTCCTACGAGCAGTACTTC. This codes for CASSQLLGFSYEQYF.

About this clone itself: A far more abundant clone sits one base away, making this likely a read error. This chain uses TRBV2 with TRBJ1-1; the match to TRBD1 covers 10 bases. This CDR3 comprises 13 residues. Germline V gene sequence: CDR1 SNHLY, CDR2 FYNNEI. The CDR3 reads CASRRQGAPEALF. The CDR3, as DNA: TGTGCCAGCAGAAGACAGGGGGCGCCTGAAGCTCTCTTT.

The V gene is TRBV7-9, the J gene TRBJ1-1, with TRBD1 matching over 7 bases. V lost 4 bases to trimming and J lost 2 bases; unmatched junction nucleotides: 4. Per germline, CDR1 SEHNR and CDR2 FQNEAQ (reference sequence). The CDR3 is made up of 14 amino acids. The CDR3 sequence: CASSSRTGNTEAFF. The CDR3 DNA sequence: TGTGCCAGCAGCTCACGGACAGGAAACACTGAAGCTTTCTTT.

The chain employs TRBV28 and TRBJ1-2; D gene uncertain. The CDR3 totals 15 residues. The V end lost 7 bases, the J end lost 1 base, and 16 bases lay between the germline ends. CDR1 and CDR2 from the germline V gene are MDHEN and SYDVKM. The CDR3 protein is CASTPHGSRNYGYTF. CDR3 bases: TGTGCCAGCACCCCGCACGGTAGTCGTAACTATGGCTACACCTTC.

The chain combines TRBV7-9 with TRBJ2-7, with D unresolved. V gave up 10 bases and J gave up 4 bases, with 20 bases separating them. CDR1 is SEHNR and CDR2 is FQNEAQ in the germline V gene (reference sequence). The CDR3 sequence is 14 residues long. The CDR3 protein is CATSQASNPYEQYF. The CDR3, as DNA: TGTGCCACCAGTCAGGCATCCAACCCTTACGAGCAGTACTTC. The full variable domain, with the rest looked up from reference TRBV7-9 and TRBJ2-7, is DTGVSQNPRHKITKRGQNVTFRCDPISEHNRLYWYRQTLGQGPEFLTYFQNEAQLEKSRLLSDRFSAERPKGSFSTLEIQRTEQGDSAMYLCATSQASNPYEQYFGPGTRLTVT.

The chain is built from TRBV6-6 and TRBJ2-7, with 8 nucleotides matching TRBD1. The CDR3 sequence is 14 residues long. V was clipped by 4 bases and J by 3 bases; unmatched bases: 5. The germline CDR1 and CDR2 sequences are MNHNY and SVGAGI (reference sequence). The CDR3 region is CASSSRTGSYEQYF. The DNA of the CDR3 is TGTGCCAGCAGTTCGCGGACAGGGAGCTACGAGCAGTACTTC.

Regarding this clone: The sample carries other DNA sequences with the same CDR3. The V call is TRBV7-2, the J call TRBJ2-3; D gene ambiguous. CDR1 SGHTA and CDR2 FQGNSA come from the germline V gene. The CDR3 runs 13 residues. V was cut by 2 bases and J by 3 bases, with 6 bases left in between. DNA for the CDR3: TGTGCCAGCAGCTTATCCAGGACAGATACGCAGTATTTT. Amino acid sequence: CASSLSRTDTQYF.

In its sample, this clone was seen once. V usage is TRBV5-1 and J usage is TRBJ2-2, with D possibly being TRBD2 (6 bases). The germline V and J ends were trimmed by 6 bases and 0 bases, with 15 bases remaining between them. The germline CDR1 and CDR2 sequences are SGHRS and YFSETQ. The CDR3 has 16 amino acids. CDR3 nucleotides: TGCGCCAGCACTCTGAAACTAGCCGCGAACACCGGGGAGCTGTTTTTT. This gives the protein CASTLKLAANTGELFF.